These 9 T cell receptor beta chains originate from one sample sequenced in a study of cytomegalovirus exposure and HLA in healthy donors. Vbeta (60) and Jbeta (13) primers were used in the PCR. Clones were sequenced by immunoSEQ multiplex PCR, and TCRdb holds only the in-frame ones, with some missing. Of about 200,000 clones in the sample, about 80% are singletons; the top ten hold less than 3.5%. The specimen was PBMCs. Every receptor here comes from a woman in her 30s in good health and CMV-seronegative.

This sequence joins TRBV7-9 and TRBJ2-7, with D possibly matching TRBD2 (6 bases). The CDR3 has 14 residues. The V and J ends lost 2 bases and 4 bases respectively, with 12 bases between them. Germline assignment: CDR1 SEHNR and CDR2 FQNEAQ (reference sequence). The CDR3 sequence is CASSLIAGPYEQYF. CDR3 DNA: TGTGCCAGCAGCTTAATCGCGGGACCGTACGAGCAGTACTTC.

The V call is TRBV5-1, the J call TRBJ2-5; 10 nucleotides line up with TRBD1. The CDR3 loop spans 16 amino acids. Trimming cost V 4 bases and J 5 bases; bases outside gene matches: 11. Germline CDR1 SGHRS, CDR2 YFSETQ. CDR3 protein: CASSHFGQGGSETQYF. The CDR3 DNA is TGCGCCAGCAGCCACTTCGGACAGGGGGGATCGGAGACCCAGTACTTC.

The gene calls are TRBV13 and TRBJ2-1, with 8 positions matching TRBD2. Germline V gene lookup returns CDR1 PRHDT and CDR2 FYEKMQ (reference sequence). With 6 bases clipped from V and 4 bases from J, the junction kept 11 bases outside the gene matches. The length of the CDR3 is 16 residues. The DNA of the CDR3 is TGTGCCAGCAGGGGGCCCGGGACTAGTACATACAATGAGCAGTTCTTC. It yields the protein CASRGPGTSTYNEQFF.

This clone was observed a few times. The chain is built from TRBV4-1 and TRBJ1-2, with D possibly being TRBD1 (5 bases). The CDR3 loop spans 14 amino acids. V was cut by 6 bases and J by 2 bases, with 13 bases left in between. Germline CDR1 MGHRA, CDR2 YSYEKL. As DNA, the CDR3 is TGCGCCAGCAGTTCTACAGGCGCAAACTATGGCTACACCTTC. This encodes CASSSTGANYGYTF.

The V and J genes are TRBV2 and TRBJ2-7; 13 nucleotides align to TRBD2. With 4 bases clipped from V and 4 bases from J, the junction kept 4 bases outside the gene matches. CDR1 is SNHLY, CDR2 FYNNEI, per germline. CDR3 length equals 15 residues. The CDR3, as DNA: TGTGCCAGCAGTGGACTAGCGGGAGGCTATTACGAGCAGTACTTC. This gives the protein CASSGLAGGYYEQYF.

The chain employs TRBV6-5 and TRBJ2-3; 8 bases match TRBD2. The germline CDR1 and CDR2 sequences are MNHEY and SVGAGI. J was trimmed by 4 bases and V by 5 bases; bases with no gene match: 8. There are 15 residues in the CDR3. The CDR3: CASSLSWRGADTQYF. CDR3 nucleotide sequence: TGTGCCAGCAGTCTTTCGTGGCGGGGGGCAGATACGCAGTATTTT.

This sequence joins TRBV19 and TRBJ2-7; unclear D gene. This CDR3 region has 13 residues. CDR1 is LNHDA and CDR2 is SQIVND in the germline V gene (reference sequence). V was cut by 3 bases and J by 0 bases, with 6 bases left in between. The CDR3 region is CASSITDSYEQYF. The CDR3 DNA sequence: TGTGCCAGTAGTATTACAGACTCCTACGAGCAGTACTTC. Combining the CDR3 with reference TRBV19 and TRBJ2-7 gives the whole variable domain DGGITQSPKYLFRKEGQNVTLSCEQNLNHDAMYWYRQDPGQGLRLIYYSQIVNDFQKGDIAEGYSVSREKKESFPLTVTSAQKNPTAFYLCASSITDSYEQYFGPGTRLTVT.

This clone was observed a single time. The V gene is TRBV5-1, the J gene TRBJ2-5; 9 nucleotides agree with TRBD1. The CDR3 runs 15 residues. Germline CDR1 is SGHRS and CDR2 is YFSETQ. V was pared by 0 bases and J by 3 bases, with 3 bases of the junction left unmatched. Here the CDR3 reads CASSLGTGAKETQYF. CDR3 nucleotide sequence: TGCGCCAGCAGCTTGGGGACAGGGGCAAAAGAGACCCAGTACTTC.

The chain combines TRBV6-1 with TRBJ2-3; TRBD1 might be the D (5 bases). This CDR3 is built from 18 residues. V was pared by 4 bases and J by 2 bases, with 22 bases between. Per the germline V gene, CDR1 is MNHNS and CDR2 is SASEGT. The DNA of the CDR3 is TGTGCCAGCAGTGGAAGCTTGGACACCTTTTCCCTCACAGATACGCAGTATTTT. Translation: CASSGSLDTFSLTDTQYF.